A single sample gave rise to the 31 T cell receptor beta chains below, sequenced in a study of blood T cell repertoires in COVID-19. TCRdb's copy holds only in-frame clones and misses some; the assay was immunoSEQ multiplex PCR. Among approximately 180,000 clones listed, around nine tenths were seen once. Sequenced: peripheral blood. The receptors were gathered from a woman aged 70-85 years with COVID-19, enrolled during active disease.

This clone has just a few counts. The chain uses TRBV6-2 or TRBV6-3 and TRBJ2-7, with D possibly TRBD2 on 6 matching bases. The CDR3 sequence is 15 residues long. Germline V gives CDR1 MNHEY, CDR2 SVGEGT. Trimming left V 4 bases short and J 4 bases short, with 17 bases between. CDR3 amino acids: CASSFPVSGAYEQYF. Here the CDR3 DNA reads TGTGCCAGCAGTTTCCCCGTTAGCGGAGCATACGAGCAGTACTTC.

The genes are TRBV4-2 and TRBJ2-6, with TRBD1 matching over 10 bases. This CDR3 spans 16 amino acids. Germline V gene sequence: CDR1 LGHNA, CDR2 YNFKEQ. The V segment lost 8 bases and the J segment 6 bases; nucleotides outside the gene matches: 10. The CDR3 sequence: CASDRGPLSEANVLTF. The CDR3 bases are TGTGCCAGCGACAGGGGGCCTCTAAGTGAGGCCAACGTCCTGACTTTC.

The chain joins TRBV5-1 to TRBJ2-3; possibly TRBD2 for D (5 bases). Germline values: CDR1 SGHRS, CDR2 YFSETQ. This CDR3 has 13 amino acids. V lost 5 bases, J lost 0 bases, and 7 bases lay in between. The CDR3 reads CASRADSTDTQYF. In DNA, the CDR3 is TGCGCCAGCAGAGCGGATAGCACAGATACGCAGTATTTT.

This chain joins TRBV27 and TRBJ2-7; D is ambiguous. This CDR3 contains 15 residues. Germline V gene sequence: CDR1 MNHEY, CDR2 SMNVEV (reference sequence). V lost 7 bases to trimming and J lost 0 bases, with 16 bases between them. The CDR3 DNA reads TGTGCCAGCACCTTCAGTAGCTCGAGCTCCTACGAGCAGTACTTC. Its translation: CASTFSSSSSYEQYF.

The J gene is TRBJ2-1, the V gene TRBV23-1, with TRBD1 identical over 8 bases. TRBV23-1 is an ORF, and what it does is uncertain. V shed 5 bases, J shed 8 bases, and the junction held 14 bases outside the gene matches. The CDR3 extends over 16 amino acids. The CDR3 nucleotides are TGCGCCAGCAGTATACCTCCGGGACAGGAGGACTATGAGCAGTTCTTC. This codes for CASSIPPGQEDYEQFF.

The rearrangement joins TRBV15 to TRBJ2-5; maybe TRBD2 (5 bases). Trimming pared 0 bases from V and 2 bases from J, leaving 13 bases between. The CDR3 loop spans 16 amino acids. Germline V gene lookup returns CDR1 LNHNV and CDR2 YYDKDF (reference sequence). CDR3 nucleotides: TGTGCCACCAGCAGAGATTTCGCGGCGGGTCAAGAGACCCAGTACTTC. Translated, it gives CATSRDFAAGQETQYF.

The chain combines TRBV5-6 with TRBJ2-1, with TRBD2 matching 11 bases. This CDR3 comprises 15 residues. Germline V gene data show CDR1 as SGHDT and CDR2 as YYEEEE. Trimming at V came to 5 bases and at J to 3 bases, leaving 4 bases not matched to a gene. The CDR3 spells CASSPGLADYNEQFF. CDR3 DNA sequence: TGTGCCAGCAGTCCGGGACTAGCGGACTACAATGAGCAGTTCTTC.

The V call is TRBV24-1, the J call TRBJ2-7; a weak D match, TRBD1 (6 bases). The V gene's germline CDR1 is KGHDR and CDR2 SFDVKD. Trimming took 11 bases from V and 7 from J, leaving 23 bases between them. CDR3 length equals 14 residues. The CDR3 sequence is CASPFGGEVGEQYF. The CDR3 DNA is TGTGCCAGCCCTTTTGGGGGCGAAGTAGGAGAGCAGTACTTC.

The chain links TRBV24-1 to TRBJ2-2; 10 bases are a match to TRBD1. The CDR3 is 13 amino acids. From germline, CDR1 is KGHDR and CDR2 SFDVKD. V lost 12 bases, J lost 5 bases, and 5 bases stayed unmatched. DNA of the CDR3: TGTGCCTCAAGGACAGGGGGTACCGGGGAGCTGTTTTTT. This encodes CASRTGGTGELFF.

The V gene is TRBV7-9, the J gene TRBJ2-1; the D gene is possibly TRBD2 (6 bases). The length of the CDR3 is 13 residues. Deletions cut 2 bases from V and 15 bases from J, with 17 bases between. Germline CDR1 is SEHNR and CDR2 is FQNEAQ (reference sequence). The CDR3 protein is CASSLFTSGESFF. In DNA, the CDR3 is TGTGCCAGCAGCTTATTCACGTCGGGGGAGTCGTTCTTC.

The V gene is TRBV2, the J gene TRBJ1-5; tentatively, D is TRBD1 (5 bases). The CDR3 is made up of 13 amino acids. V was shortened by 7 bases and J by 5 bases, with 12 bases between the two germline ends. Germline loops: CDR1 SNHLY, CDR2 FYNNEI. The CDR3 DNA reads TGTGCCAGCATGTCAGGGCCTTATCAGCCCCAGCATTTT. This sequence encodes CASMSGPYQPQHF.

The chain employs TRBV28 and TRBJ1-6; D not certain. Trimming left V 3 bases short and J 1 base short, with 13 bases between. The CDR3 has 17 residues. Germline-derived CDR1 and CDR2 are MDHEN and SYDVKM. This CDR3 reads CASSFRLGASYNSPLHF. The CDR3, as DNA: TGTGCCAGCAGTTTTCGGTTGGGAGCTTCCTATAATTCACCCCTCCACTTT.

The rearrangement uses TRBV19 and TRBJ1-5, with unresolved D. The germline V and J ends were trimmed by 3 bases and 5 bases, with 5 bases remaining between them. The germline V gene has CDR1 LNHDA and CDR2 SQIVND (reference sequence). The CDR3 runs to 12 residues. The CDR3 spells CASSIAYQPQHF. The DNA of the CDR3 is TGTGCCAGTAGTATCGCGTATCAGCCCCAGCATTTT.

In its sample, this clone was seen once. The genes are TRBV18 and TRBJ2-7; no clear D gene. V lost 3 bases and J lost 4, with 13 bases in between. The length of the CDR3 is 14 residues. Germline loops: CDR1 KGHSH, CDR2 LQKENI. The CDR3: CASSPVRVPYEQYF. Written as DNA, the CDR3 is TGTGCCAGCTCACCCGTACGGGTACCTTACGAGCAGTACTTC.

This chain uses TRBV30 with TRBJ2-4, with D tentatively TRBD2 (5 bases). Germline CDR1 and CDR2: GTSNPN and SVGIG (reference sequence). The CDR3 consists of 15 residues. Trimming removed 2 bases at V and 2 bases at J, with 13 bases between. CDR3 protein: CAWSYAGNTKNIQYF. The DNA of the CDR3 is TGTGCCTGGAGTTACGCCGGGAACACCAAAAACATTCAGTACTTC.

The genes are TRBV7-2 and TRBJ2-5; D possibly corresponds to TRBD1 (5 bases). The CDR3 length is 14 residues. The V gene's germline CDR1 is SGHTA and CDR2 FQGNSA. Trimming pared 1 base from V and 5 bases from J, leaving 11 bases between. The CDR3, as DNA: TGTGCCAGCAGCTTAGATAACAGGCCGGAGACCCAGTACTTC. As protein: CASSLDNRPETQYF.

CDR3 sequence (DNA): TGTGCCTGGACACAGTCACAGGGATACACTGAAGCTTTCTTT. Its translation is CAWTQSQGYTEAFF. V and J are TRBV30 and TRBJ1-1; possible D gene TRBD1, 6 bases. With 4 bases removed from V and 3 bases from J, the gap between germline ends came to 15 bases. The CDR3 sequence is 14 residues long. From germline, CDR1 is GTSNPN and CDR2 SVGIG (reference sequence).

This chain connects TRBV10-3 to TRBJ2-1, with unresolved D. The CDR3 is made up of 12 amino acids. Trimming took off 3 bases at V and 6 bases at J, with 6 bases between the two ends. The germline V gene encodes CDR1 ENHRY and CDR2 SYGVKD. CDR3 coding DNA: TGTGCCATCAGTGAAAGCGCCAATGAGCAGTTCTTC. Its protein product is CAISESANEQFF.

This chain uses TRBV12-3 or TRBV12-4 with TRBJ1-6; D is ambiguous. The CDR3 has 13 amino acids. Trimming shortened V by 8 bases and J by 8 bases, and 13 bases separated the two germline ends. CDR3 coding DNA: TGTGCCAGCGCAACCTCCTACTATTCACCCCTCCACTTT. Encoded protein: CASATSYYSPLHF.

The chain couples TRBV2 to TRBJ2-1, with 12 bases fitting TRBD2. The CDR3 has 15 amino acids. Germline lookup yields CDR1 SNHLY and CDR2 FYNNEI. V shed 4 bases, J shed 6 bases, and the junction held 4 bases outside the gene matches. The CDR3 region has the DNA TGTGCCAGCAGTGTGACTAGCGGGAGTTTCAATGAGCAGTTCTTC. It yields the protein CASSVTSGSFNEQFF.

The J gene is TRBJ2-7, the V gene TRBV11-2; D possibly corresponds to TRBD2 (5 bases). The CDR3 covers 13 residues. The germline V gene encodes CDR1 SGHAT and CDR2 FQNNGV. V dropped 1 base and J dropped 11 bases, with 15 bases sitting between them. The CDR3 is CASSLGTVGQEYF. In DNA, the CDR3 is TGTGCCAGCAGCTTAGGGACTGTAGGCCAAGAGTACTTC.

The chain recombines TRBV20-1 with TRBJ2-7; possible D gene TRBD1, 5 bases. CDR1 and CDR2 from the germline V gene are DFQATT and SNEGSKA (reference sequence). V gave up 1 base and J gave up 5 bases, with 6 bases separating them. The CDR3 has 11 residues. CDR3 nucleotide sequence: TGCAGTGCTAGAGGACAGAACGAGCAGTACTTC. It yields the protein CSARGQNEQYF.

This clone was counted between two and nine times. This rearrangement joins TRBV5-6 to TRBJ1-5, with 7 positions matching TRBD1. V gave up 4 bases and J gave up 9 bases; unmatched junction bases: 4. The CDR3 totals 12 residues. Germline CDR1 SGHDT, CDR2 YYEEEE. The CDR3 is CASSTSGGPQHF. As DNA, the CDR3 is TGTGCCAGCAGCACCTCAGGGGGGCCCCAGCATTTT.

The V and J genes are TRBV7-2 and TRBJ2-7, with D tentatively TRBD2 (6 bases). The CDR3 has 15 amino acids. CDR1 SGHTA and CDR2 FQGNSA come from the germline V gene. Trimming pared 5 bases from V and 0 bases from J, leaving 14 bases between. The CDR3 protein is CASSPTAGYSYEQYF. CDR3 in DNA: TGTGCCAGCAGCCCGACGGCGGGGTACTCCTACGAGCAGTACTTC.

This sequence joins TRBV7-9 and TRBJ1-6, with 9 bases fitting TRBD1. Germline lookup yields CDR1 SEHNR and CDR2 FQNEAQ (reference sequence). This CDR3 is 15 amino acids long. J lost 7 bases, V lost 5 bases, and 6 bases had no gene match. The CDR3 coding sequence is TGTGCCAGCAGCATACCAGGACAGGGGAATTCACCCCTCCACTTT. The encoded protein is CASSIPGQGNSPLHF.

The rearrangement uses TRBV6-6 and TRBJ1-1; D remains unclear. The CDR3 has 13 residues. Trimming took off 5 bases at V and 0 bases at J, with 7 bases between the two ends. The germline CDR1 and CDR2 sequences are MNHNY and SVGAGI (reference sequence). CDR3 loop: CASSIQMNTEAFF. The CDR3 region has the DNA TGTGCCAGCAGTATACAGATGAACACTGAAGCTTTCTTT.

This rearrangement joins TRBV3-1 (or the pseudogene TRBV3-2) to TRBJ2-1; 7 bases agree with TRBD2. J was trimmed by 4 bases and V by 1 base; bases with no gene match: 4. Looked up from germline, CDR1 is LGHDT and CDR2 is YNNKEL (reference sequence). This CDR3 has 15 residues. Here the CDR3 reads CASSQGGRAYNEQFF. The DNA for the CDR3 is TGTGCCAGCAGCCAAGGAGGGAGGGCTTACAATGAGCAGTTCTTC.

The CDR3, as DNA: TGTGCCATCAGTGAGTCGTACTCTGGAAACACCATATATTTT. Protein: CAISESYSGNTIYF. The V call is TRBV10-3, the J call TRBJ1-3; D is unclear. V gave up 0 bases and J gave up 0 bases, with 3 bases separating them. Germline CDR1 is ENHRY and CDR2 is SYGVKD. This CDR3 is built from 14 residues.

The CDR3 bases are TGTGCCACCAGTGATTTGGGCGAAGGGGGCGTTGGCTACACCTTC. It translates to CATSDLGEGGVGYTF. This chain links TRBV24-1 with TRBJ1-2; 7 bases fit TRBD1. This CDR3 comprises 15 residues. Trimming took 0 bases from V and 7 from J; bases not matched to a gene: 7. Germline V gives CDR1 KGHDR, CDR2 SFDVKD.

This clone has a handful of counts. The CDR3 nucleotides are TGTGCCAGTAGTTTGTGGGGGGGAAGGGAGAACACTGAAGCTTTCTTT. It yields the protein CASSLWGGRENTEAFF. V is TRBV19 and J is TRBJ1-1; the D gene is possibly TRBD1 (5 bases). The CDR3 runs to 16 residues. From germline, CDR1 is LNHDA and CDR2 SQIVND (reference sequence). Trimming took off 5 bases at V and 1 base at J, with 17 bases between the two ends.

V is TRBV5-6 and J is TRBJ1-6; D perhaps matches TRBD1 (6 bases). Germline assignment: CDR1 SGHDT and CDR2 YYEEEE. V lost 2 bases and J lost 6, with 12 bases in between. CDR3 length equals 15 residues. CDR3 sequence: CASSFRGALNSPLHF. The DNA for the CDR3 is TGTGCCAGCAGCTTCCGGGGGGCACTTAATTCACCCCTCCACTTT.